What follows are 30 T cell receptor beta chains derived from one specimen sequenced in a study of response to subunit inactivated influenza vaccine (dated by TCRdb to the late 2010s). Library preparation was by RT-PCR. For sequencing, an Illumina HiSeq 2500 was employed. The public reads were quality trimmed at Q25 with fastp and then assembled into clones with MiXCR by TCRdb, keeping productive beta chains. Each CDR3 protein appears once, grouped with its most common genes and DNA. In this sample the table shows about 480,000 distinct CDR3 sequences, 9.5% to 13% of which occur a single time. The ten largest clones capture about 12% of the sample. What this sample's time point label stands for: 45 days after influenza vaccine administration. Sequencing used PBMCs from blood, obtained about 40 days after vaccination. The source is a man in his fifties or sixties who received an inactivated influenza vaccine. Donor details come from another sample of the same person, matched by shared clones.

This clonotype occurred many times. The CDR3: CSARPPTGGQPQHF. CDR3 coding DNA: TGCAGTGCTAGGCCTCCAACAGGCGGACAGCCCCAGCATTTT. The chain is built from TRBV20-1 and TRBJ1-5, with a weak D call TRBD1 (5 bases). Between the trimmed V and J ends, which lost 3 bases and 7 bases, there was a span of 16 bases. Germline CDR1 and CDR2: DFQATT and SNEGSKA (reference sequence). The CDR3 runs to 14 residues.

The rearrangement joins TRBV11-2 to TRBJ2-7; unclear D gene. With 1 base removed from V and 2 bases from J, the gap between germline ends came to 12 bases. CDR3 length: 15 residues. Germline V gene lookup returns CDR1 SGHAT and CDR2 FQNNGV. CDR3 nucleotides: TGTGCCAGCAGCTTAGGTCCTATGGCGGCCTACGAGCAGTACTTC. It translates to CASSLGPMAAYEQYF.

The CDR3: CASSVEGSSGANVLTF. The CDR3 nucleotides read TGTGCCAGCAGCGTAGAGGGGAGCTCTGGGGCCAACGTCCTGACTTTC. V usage is TRBV9 and J usage is TRBJ2-6; possibly TRBD1 or TRBD2 for D (5 bases each). CDR3 length: 16 amino acids. Germline CDR1 and CDR2: SGDLS and YYNGEE. Trimming cost V 0 bases and J 0 bases, with 7 bases left between them.

The chain has TRBV6-5 and TRBJ2-3; D not certain. CDR3 length equals 15 residues. The V gene lost 0 bases and the J gene lost 4 bases, with 11 bases spanning the gap. Germline V gives CDR1 MNHEY, CDR2 SVGAGI. The CDR3 sequence is CASSYSRQRADTQYF. CDR3 sequence (DNA): TGTGCCAGCAGTTACTCGAGGCAGAGAGCAGATACGCAGTATTTT.

This clonotype was counted between two and nine times. The J gene is TRBJ2-2, the V gene TRBV5-6; D ambiguous. The CDR3 is made up of 15 amino acids. V was clipped by 4 bases and J by 4 bases, with 14 bases between them. From germline, CDR1 is SGHDT and CDR2 YYEEEE. This CDR3 is CASSQRPSGTGELFF. DNA of the CDR3: TGTGCCAGCAGCCAACGCCCCTCGGGCACCGGGGAGCTGTTTTTT.

The chain has TRBV7-2 and TRBJ2-3; TRBD2 might be the D (5 bases). Germline values: CDR1 SGHTA, CDR2 FQGNSA. The V gene lost 1 base and the J gene lost 2 bases, with 10 bases spanning the gap. This CDR3 is 15 amino acids long. CDR3 DNA sequence: TGTGCCAGCAGCTTAGAGCGGACCCCCACAGATACGCAGTATTTT. It encodes CASSLERTPTDTQYF.

To note about this clonotype: Just one base apart from a much larger clone, this may be a read error. V gene TRBV20-1 combines with J gene TRBJ2-7, with D tentatively TRBD2 (5 bases). Germline-derived CDR1 and CDR2 are DFQATT and SNEGSKA (reference sequence). This CDR3 region has 14 residues. The CDR3 region has the DNA TGCAGTGCTAGAGATCCGATAGGGAGAGACGAGCATTACTTC. Its translation is CSARDPIGRDEHYF.

This clonotype turned up a few times. The chain carries TRBV5-5 and TRBJ2-7; D unclear. V was pared by 4 bases and J by 3 bases, with 11 bases between. Germline CDR1 reads SGHKS; CDR2 reads YYEKEE (reference sequence). The CDR3 totals 13 residues. The CDR3 DNA sequence: TGTGCCAGCAGCGGCTTCTCCAACTACGAGCAGTACTTC. It specifies CASSGFSNYEQYF. The full variable domain, its missing parts supplied by reference TRBV5-5 and TRBJ2-7, is DAGVTQSPTHLIKTRGQQVTLRCSPISGHKSVSWYQQVLGQGPQFIFQYYEKEERGRGNFPDRFSARQFPNYSSELNVNALLLGDSALYLCASSGFSNYEQYFGPGTRLTVT.

This clonotype was counted at least ten times. This sequence joins TRBV13 and TRBJ2-7, with a tentative D call TRBD1 (6 bases). V was clipped by 5 bases and J by 1 base, with 15 bases between them. The CDR3 runs 15 residues. Germline V CDR1 and CDR2: PRHDT, FYEKMQ (reference sequence). The CDR3 loop reads CASSDSRQGSYEQYF. The CDR3 nucleotides read TGTGCCAGCAGCGACTCCCGGCAGGGGTCCTACGAGCAGTACTTC.

The chain links TRBV5-5 to TRBJ2-3, with TRBD2 identical over 7 bases. Germline V gene sequence: CDR1 SGHKS, CDR2 YYEKEE (reference sequence). V was clipped by 3 bases and J by 2 bases; unmatched bases: 6. This CDR3 contains 15 residues. As DNA, the CDR3 is TGTGCCAGCAGCTCTGTGCGGGAGTTCACAGATACGCAGTATTTT. It codes for CASSSVREFTDTQYF.

This clonotype was observed at least ten times. V is TRBV11-2 and J is TRBJ2-3, with 9 bases lining up with TRBD2. This CDR3 comprises 16 residues. V was pared by 0 bases and J by 1 base, with 2 bases of the junction left unmatched. CDR1 is SGHAT and CDR2 is FQNNGV in the germline V gene. In nucleotides, the CDR3 is TGTGCCAGCAGCTTAGACCTAGCGGGGCGCACAGATACGCAGTATTTT. Protein product: CASSLDLAGRTDTQYF. Full variable domain (remainder filled in from reference TRBV11-2 and TRBJ2-3): EAGVAQSPRYKIIEKRQSVAFWCNPISGHATLYWYQQILGQGPKLLIQFQNNGVVDDSQLPKDRFSAERLKGVDSTLKIQPAKLEDSAVYLCASSLDLAGRTDTQYFGPGTRLTVL.

This clonotype was recorded a few times. The chain recombines TRBV5-1 with TRBJ2-3; 10 nucleotides align to TRBD2. The junction had 8 bases not matched to a gene; V was cut back by 3 bases and J by 4 bases. Per the germline V gene, CDR1 is SGHRS and CDR2 is YFSETQ. CDR3 length: 16 amino acids. CDR3 region: CASSSEAGGLADTQYF. In DNA, the CDR3 is TGCGCCAGCAGCTCCGAAGCGGGAGGGTTGGCAGATACGCAGTATTTT.

The chain has TRBV11-2 and TRBJ2-5; 8 bases are shared with TRBD2. The CDR3 is 16 residues long. The germline gives CDR1 SGHAT, CDR2 FQNNGV. Trimming at V came to 2 bases and at J to 4 bases, leaving 9 bases not matched to a gene. The CDR3 bases are TGTGCCAGCAGCTTAAGGGGAGCGGGAGCATCAGAGACCCAGTACTTC. This translates into CASSLRGAGASETQYF.

J is TRBJ2-7 and V is TRBV5-6; 9 bases fit TRBD1. CDR1 is SGHDT and CDR2 is YYEEEE in the germline V gene. This CDR3 has 14 residues. Trimming at V came to 4 bases and at J to 6 bases, leaving 8 bases not matched to a gene. DNA for the CDR3: TGTGCCAGCAGCCTCGGGACAGGGTTCGGCGAGCAGTACTTC. This encodes CASSLGTGFGEQYF.

Comment on this clonotype: At one boundary the junction diverges from the germline segment, which might be a read error. The chain employs TRBV7-2 and TRBJ2-1; 10 bases are a match to TRBD2. The CDR3 is made up of 14 amino acids. The germline CDR1 and CDR2 sequences are SGHTA and FQGNSA. Written as DNA, the CDR3 is TGTGCCAGCAGCCCACTAGCGGGGCCCCTGGGGGGGATCTTC. It translates to CASSPLAGPLGGIF.

This clonotype was recorded at least ten times. This rearrangement joins TRBV4-3 to TRBJ2-3, with 7 bases that match TRBD2. The V segment lost 4 bases and the J segment 0 bases; nucleotides outside the gene matches: 7. This CDR3 spans 16 amino acids. Per the germline V gene, CDR1 is LGHNA and CDR2 is YSLEER. The CDR3 region is CASSPGHGGSTDTQYF. The CDR3 region has the DNA TGCGCCAGCAGCCCAGGTCACGGGGGGAGCACAGATACGCAGTATTTT.

There are a few counts of this clonotype. This chain joins TRBV20-1 and TRBJ2-1, with a tentative D call TRBD2 (6 bases). The CDR3 runs 12 residues. V was trimmed by 6 bases and J by 5 bases, leaving 11 bases between them. Germline V gives CDR1 DFQATT, CDR2 SNEGSKA (reference sequence). CDR3 loop: CSAGREDNEQFF. The CDR3 DNA is TGCAGTGCGGGCAGGGAGGACAATGAGCAGTTCTTC.

This clonotype was counted at least ten times. The CDR3 is CATSRGLAGGAGELFF. The CDR3 DNA follows: TGTGCCACCAGCAGAGGTCTAGCGGGAGGGGCCGGGGAGCTGTTTTTT. V is TRBV15 and J is TRBJ2-2; 12 nucleotides match TRBD2. The CDR3 totals 16 residues. The V and J ends lost 1 base and 6 bases, in that order; junction bases with no gene match: 3. Germline CDR1 LNHNV, CDR2 YYDKDF (reference sequence).

Ten or more counts support this clonotype. The chain has TRBV7-9 and TRBJ1-4, with TRBD1 matching 9 bases. The CDR3 has 13 amino acids. The V gene's germline CDR1 is SEHNR and CDR2 FQNEAQ (reference sequence). The junction had 4 bases not matched to a gene; V was cut back by 6 bases and J by 8 bases. CDR3 DNA sequence: TGTGCCAGCAGTCGGGACAGGGACGAAAAACTGTTTTTT. It yields the protein CASSRDRDEKLFF.

This clonotype has a count of ten or more. V usage is TRBV5-1 and J usage is TRBJ2-5, with 7 bases that match TRBD1. The V gene end was trimmed by 1 base and the J gene end by 2 bases; junction bases not matched to a gene: 2. Germline V gene data show CDR1 as SGHRS and CDR2 as YFSETQ. The CDR3 runs 14 residues. The CDR3 DNA reads TGCGCCAGCAGCTTGTGGACAGGTCAAGAGACCCAGTACTTC. This translates into CASSLWTGQETQYF.

This clonotype showed up just a few times. The chain links TRBV7-3 to TRBJ2-2; 14 bases align to TRBD2. Germline CDR1 reads SGHTA; CDR2 reads FQGTGA. V shed 5 bases and J 5 bases; nucleotides not matched to a gene: 7. This CDR3 contains 17 residues. CDR3 bases: TGTGCCAGCAGCAAGACTAGCGGGAGGGCCCAAACCGGGGAGCTGTTTTTT. It translates to CASSKTSGRAQTGELFF.

The chain links TRBV5-8 to TRBJ1-1; D ambiguous. V was shortened by 1 base and J by 7 bases, with 17 bases between the two germline ends. Per the germline V gene, CDR1 is SGHTS and CDR2 is YDEGEE. The CDR3 consists of 15 residues. This CDR3 is CASSLYTVVTYEAFF. The CDR3 DNA is TGTGCCAGCAGCTTGTATACGGTAGTCACTTATGAAGCTTTCTTT.

This clonotype was observed a few times. The gene calls are TRBV20-1 and TRBJ1-4, with 9 nucleotides matching TRBD1. The germline V gene has CDR1 DFQATT and CDR2 SNEGSKA (reference sequence). This CDR3 contains 13 residues. With V trimmed by 7 bases and J by 5 bases, 5 bases remained unmatched. The CDR3 DNA reads TGCAGTGGTTCCGGGACAGGGAATGAAAAACTGTTTTTT. Protein: CSGSGTGNEKLFF.

This clonotype has more than one count but fewer than ten. The chain carries TRBV20-1 and TRBJ1-3; possible D gene TRBD1, 6 bases. The CDR3 consists of 13 residues. Germline V lookup: CDR1 DFQATT, CDR2 SNEGSKA (reference sequence). V was pared by 6 bases and J by 1 base, with 10 bases between. CDR3 DNA sequence: TGCAGTGCACAAGACAGGTCTGGAAACACCATATATTTT. Its translation: CSAQDRSGNTIYF.

In this sample, this clonotype turned up a few times. The chain is built from TRBV7-2 and TRBJ2-3, with D hard to call. The CDR3 covers 13 residues. Per germline, CDR1 SGHTA and CDR2 FQGNSA. Trimming left V 0 bases short and J 3 bases short, with 4 bases between. The CDR3 is CASSLAATDTQYF. In nucleotides, the CDR3 is TGTGCCAGCAGCTTAGCCGCTACAGATACGCAGTATTTT. The whole variable domain, filled in from reference TRBV7-2 and TRBJ2-3, reads GAGVSQSPSNKVTEKGKDVELRCDPISGHTALYWYRQSLGQGLEFLIYFQGNSAPDKSGLPSDRFSAERTGGSVSTLTIQRTQQEDSAVYLCASSLAATDTQYFGPGTRLTVL.

This chain joins TRBV12-3 or TRBV12-4 and TRBJ2-3, with TRBD2 matching over 10 bases. The CDR3 extends over 15 amino acids. The J segment lost 5 bases and the V segment lost 3 bases, leaving 5 bases of the junction unmatched. CDR3 region: CASSFKRGGQDTQYF. CDR3 bases: TGTGCCAGCAGTTTCAAGCGGGGGGGCCAAGATACGCAGTATTTT.

The rearrangement uses TRBV6-2 or TRBV6-3 and TRBJ2-1; a weak D match, TRBD1 (7 bases). The CDR3 contains 14 residues. Per the germline V gene, CDR1 is MNHEY and CDR2 is SVGEGT. V was trimmed by 4 bases and J by 8 bases, leaving 15 bases between them. CDR3 protein: CASSSTSRGHEQFF. In nucleotides, the CDR3 is TGTGCCAGCAGTTCGACTAGTAGGGGGCATGAGCAGTTCTTC.

This clonotype was detected ten times or more. The chain combines TRBV7-2 with TRBJ2-5; D is undetermined. The V gene's germline CDR1 is SGHTA and CDR2 FQGNSA. CDR3 length: 14 residues. V was clipped by 5 bases and J by 2 bases, with 12 bases between them. The CDR3 protein is CASSQFGQQETQYF. The CDR3 DNA reads as TGTGCCAGCAGCCAATTTGGGCAACAAGAGACCCAGTACTTC.

This clonotype was seen a few times. The chain joins TRBV4-3 to TRBJ1-2; a weak D match, TRBD1 (5 bases). CDR3 size: 14 residues. Germline values: CDR1 LGHNA, CDR2 YSLEER. V lost 0 bases to trimming and J lost 8 bases, with 13 bases between them. CDR3 DNA sequence: TGCGCCAGCAGCCAAGACACAGGCGTCTGGGGCTACACCTTC. It translates to CASSQDTGVWGYTF.

This clonotype was seen ten or more times. This chain connects TRBV7-9 to TRBJ2-7, with 8 positions matching TRBD1. The CDR3 runs 13 residues. V lost 0 bases, J lost 6 bases, and 1 base stayed unmatched. From germline, CDR1 is SEHNR and CDR2 FQNEAQ (reference sequence). The CDR3 reads CASSLAGQVEQYF. The CDR3 DNA sequence: TGTGCCAGCAGCTTAGCGGGACAGGTCGAGCAGTACTTC.